This entry describes one T cell receptor (beta chain). Its specificity is not known. The data were taken from a study of a mutant IDH1 vaccine in newly diagnosed glioma. In the study overall: Across weeks 1, 3, 5, 7, 11, 15, 19 and 23, patients received a vaccination each time, eight in all. Broader study findings: The occurrence of vaccine-induced immune responses was seen in 80% to 95% of patients. Apparently unrelated to pseudoprogression were changes in the top peripheral T cell clonotypes.

The time point here: week 11, during vaccination. Every vaccine dose comprised 300 ug of mutant IDH1 20-mer peptide plus topical imiquimod. Each donor presented with a new WHO grade 3 or 4 astrocytoma that tested IDH1-mutant and showed ATRX loss. The data were produced by immunoSEQ multiplex PCR, yet TCRdb's version contains in-frame clones alone and is incomplete. The sample holds over 95,000 clones, roughly 90% seen once. The CDR3 consists of 15 residues. V was cut by 8 bases and J by 5 bases, with 18 bases left in between. CDR1 and CDR2 from the germline V gene are MNHEY and SMNVEV (reference sequence).

This clonotype originated in a woman aged 50 to 60 with glioma. The chain joins TRBV27 to TRBJ2-2; a weak D match, TRBD2 (5 bases). The sequences come from PBMCs, collected from a glioma patient whose treatment included an IDH1 peptide vaccine. In DNA form, the CDR3 reads TGTGCCAGCGGAAAGAATCTAGGAGGAACCGGGGAGCTGTTTTTT. Translated: CASGKNLGGTGELFF.